The clone carrying this TCR beta chain came up once. Its antigen is currently unknown. The data were taken from a study of cytomegalovirus exposure and HLA in healthy donors. General study findings and limits: In all likelihood, a cluster of highly shared sequence variants was a sequencing artifact.

In the PCR, 60 Vbeta and 13 Jbeta primers were used. As originally analysed: The authors later counted 65 million to 90 million unique TCR beta chains, 8.5 million to 13 million of them shared. Sequencing was performed with immunoSEQ multiplex PCR; in TCRdb, only in-frame clones are kept and a portion is missing. Clone size and V and J calls were adopted from that table, with D and trimming inferred from the DNA. This sample has roughly 140,000 clones; 75% to 90% occur once, and the top ten carry less than 1.5%. CDR3 length: 15 residues. CDR1 and CDR2 (germline): SNHLY, FYNNEI. Trimming took 5 bases from V and 7 from J; bases not matched to a gene: 11.

The TCR originated in a female donor in good health and CMV-seronegative. This chain links TRBV2 with TRBJ2-1; TRBD2 matches at 7 bases. Sequencing was carried out using PBMCs. The CDR3, as DNA: TGTGCCAGCAGTACCGGGACTAACGCCGGGAATGAGCAGTTCTTC. Translating gives CASSTGTNAGNEQFF.